This note documents a single TCR beta chain sequence. Primers: 60 Vbeta forward and 13 Jbeta reverse. Sequencing was performed with immunoSEQ multiplex PCR; in TCRdb, only in-frame clones are kept and a portion is missing. The sample records some 74,000 clones, over 50% being singletons. Unmatched junction bases numbered 4, after V lost 0 bases and J lost 5 bases. Germline loops: CDR1 KGHSH, CDR2 LQKENI. The CDR3 spans 15 residues. The data were obtained in a study of cytomegalovirus exposure and HLA in healthy donors. This receptor was taken from a man between 40 and 49 years old in good health and CMV-seropositive. The chain links TRBV18 to TRBJ2-7; 10 bases align to TRBD1. What was sequenced was PBMCs. CDR3 DNA: TGTGCCAGCTCACCACCGCTGACAGGGGGCCACGAGCAGTACTTC. Encoded protein: CASSPPLTGGHEQYF.